This TCR beta chain originates from a study of shared T cell receptors in the human thymus. Libraries were prepared by immunoSEQ multiplex PCR; TCRdb keeps only in-frame clonotypes and omits some of them. The repertoire consists of about 660,000 clones, with roughly 90% occurring once and the leading ten covering about 0.01%. The same data also went into a second study, on human thymus T cells. This second study notes: During corrective heart surgery, resections were taken, and the thymus tissue came from them.

The clonotype originates from a boy in the first two years of life with a congenital heart defect. The material sequenced was thymocytes.

CDR3 sequence: CASVQSSGYEQYF. CDR3 coding DNA: TGTGCCAGCGTCCAGTCTAGCGGCTACGAGCAGTACTTC. The J gene is TRBJ2-7, the V gene TRBV11-2; 7 bases align to TRBD2. Germline V gene lookup returns CDR1 SGHAT and CDR2 FQNNGV. This CDR3 has 13 residues. V was pared by 8 bases and J by 3 bases, with 7 bases of the junction left unmatched.